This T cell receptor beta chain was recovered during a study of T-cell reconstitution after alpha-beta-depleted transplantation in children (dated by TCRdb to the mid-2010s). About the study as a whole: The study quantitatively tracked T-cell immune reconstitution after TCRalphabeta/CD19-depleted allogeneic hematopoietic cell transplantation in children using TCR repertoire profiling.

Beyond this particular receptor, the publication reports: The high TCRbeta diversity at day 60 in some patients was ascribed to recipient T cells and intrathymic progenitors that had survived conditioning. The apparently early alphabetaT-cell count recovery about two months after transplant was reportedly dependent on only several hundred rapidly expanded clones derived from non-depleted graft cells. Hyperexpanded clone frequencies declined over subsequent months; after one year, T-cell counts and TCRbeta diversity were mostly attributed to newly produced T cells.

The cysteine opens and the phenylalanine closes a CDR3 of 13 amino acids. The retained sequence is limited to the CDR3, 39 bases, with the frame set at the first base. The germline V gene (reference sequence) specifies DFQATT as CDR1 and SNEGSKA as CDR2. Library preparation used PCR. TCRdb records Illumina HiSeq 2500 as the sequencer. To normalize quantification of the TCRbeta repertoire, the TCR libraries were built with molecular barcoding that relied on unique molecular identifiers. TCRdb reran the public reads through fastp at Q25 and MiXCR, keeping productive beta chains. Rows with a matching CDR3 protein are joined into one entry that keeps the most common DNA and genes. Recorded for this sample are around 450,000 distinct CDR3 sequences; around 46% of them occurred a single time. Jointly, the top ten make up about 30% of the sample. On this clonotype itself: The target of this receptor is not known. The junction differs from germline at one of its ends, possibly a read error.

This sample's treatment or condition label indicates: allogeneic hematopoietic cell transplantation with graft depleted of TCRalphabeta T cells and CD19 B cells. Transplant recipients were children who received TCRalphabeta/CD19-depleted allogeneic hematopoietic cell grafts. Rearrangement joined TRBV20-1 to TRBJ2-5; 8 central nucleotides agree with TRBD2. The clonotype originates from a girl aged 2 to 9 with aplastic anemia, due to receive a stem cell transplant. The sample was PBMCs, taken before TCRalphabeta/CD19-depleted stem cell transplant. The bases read TGCAGTGGCTCGAGCGGGAGAGTTGAGACCGAGTACTTC. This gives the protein CSGSSGRVETEYF.